The 16 T cell receptor beta chains given below trace back to one sample, sequenced in a study of response to subunit inactivated influenza vaccine (dated by TCRdb to 2017 to 2018). The library was made by RT-PCR. TCRdb shows the sequencer as Illumina HiSeq 2500. Using fastp at Q25 and MiXCR, TCRdb reprocessed the public reads and kept productive beta chains. Each entry is one CDR3 protein sequence, shown with its most common DNA and genes. The sample table contains about 570,000 distinct CDR3 sequences; only one count was recorded for 11% of them. The ten most abundant clones make up approximately 10% of the sample. The sample was also linked to a second study, of T cells expressing NK-cell markers. From the second report: The TCR beta cDNA libraries were made using 5'RACE template switching, a step that added both a universal primer site and unique molecular identifiers.

Specimen: PBMCs from blood, collected on the day of vaccination. The receptors originated from a man in his fifties or sixties who received an inactivated influenza vaccine. Donor details come from another sample of the same person, matched by shared clones.

The sample holds one count of this clonotype. The chain has TRBV2 and TRBJ2-2; D unclear. Trimming stripped 3 bases from V and 4 bases from J, with 12 bases between. Germline CDR1 reads SNHLY; CDR2 reads FYNNEI. This CDR3 spans 15 amino acids. CDR3 in DNA: TGTGCCAGCAGTGAGGACGGGCTGCTCACCGGGGAGCTGTTTTTT. Its protein product is CASSEDGLLTGELFF.

This rearrangement joins TRBV6-2 or TRBV6-3 to TRBJ2-3, with D maybe TRBD2 (5 bases). The CDR3 spans 15 residues. V lost 6 bases and J lost 1, with 14 bases in between. Germline loops: CDR1 MNHEY, CDR2 SVGEGT. This CDR3 reads CASRFGILGTDTQYF. CDR3 bases: TGTGCCAGCAGATTCGGCATACTAGGCACAGATACGCAGTATTTT.

This sequence joins TRBV5-1 and TRBJ1-1; tentatively, D is TRBD1 (5 bases). The germline gives CDR1 SGHRS, CDR2 YFSETQ. Trimming cost V 1 base and J 0 bases, with 7 bases left between them. The CDR3 contains 14 residues. CDR3 residues: CASSLRQMNTEAFF. As DNA, the CDR3 is TGCGCCAGCAGCTTGAGACAGATGAACACTGAAGCTTTCTTT.

Ten or more counts support this clonotype. This sequence joins TRBV29-1 and TRBJ2-2, with D unclear. The CDR3 length is 14 residues. Germline loops: CDR1 SQVTM, CDR2 ANQGSEA. Trimming took 1 base from V and 2 from J, leaving 8 bases between them. The CDR3 region has the DNA TGCAGCGTTGAAGTGACTCTCAACACCGGGGAGCTGTTTTTT. The encoded protein is CSVEVTLNTGELFF.

The chain joins TRBV20-1 to TRBJ2-3, with D possibly TRBD2 on 6 matching bases. The length of the CDR3 is 16 residues. Trimming removed 1 base from V and 2 bases from J, with 16 bases in between. Germline loops: CDR1 DFQATT, CDR2 SNEGSKA (reference sequence). The CDR3 is CSARVGVGGYTDTQYF. The CDR3 DNA reads TGCAGTGCTAGAGTCGGGGTTGGAGGGTACACAGATACGCAGTATTTT.

This clonotype has just a few counts. The chain couples TRBV12-3 or TRBV12-4 to TRBJ2-7; 7 bases match TRBD2. This CDR3 has 14 amino acids. V shed 3 bases, J shed 3 bases, and the junction held 5 bases outside the gene matches. CDR3 protein: CASSFSASGYEQYF. The CDR3 DNA sequence: TGTGCCAGCAGTTTCTCGGCTAGCGGCTACGAGCAGTACTTC.

This clonotype appeared many times. The CDR3 spells CASSPHGGEQYF. DNA of the CDR3: TGTGCCAGCAGTCCCCATGGTGGAGAGCAGTACTTC. The chain joins TRBV12-3 or TRBV12-4 to TRBJ2-7, with D uncertain. Trimming cost V 5 bases and J 7 bases, with 12 bases left between them. This CDR3 has 12 amino acids.

The rearrangement uses TRBV12-3 or TRBV12-4 and TRBJ2-7; D is uncertain. The CDR3 is 14 amino acids. V gave up 3 bases and J gave up 2 bases, with 11 bases separating them. CDR3 loop: CASSLGWSAYEQYF. CDR3 DNA: TGTGCCAGCAGTTTGGGGTGGAGTGCCTACGAGCAGTACTTC.

J is TRBJ2-5 and V is TRBV5-1; perhaps TRBD1 as D (6 bases). The CDR3 is 16 residues long. V was shortened by 3 bases and J by 5 bases, with 20 bases between the two germline ends. Germline loops: CDR1 SGHRS, CDR2 YFSETQ. The DNA for the CDR3 is TGCGCCAGCAGCTCTTCCGGGACACCCCAATTGGAGACCCAGTACTTC. Translation gives CASSSSGTPQLETQYF. Full variable domain (rest looked up from reference TRBV5-1 and TRBJ2-5): KAGVTQTPRYLIKTRGQQVTLSCSPISGHRSVSWYQQTPGQGLQFLFEYFSETQRNKGNFPGRFSGRQFSNSRSEMNVSTLELGDSALYLCASSSSGTPQLETQYFGPGTRLLVL.

This clonotype was counted only a few times. This rearrangement joins TRBV15 to TRBJ2-3; TRBD1 or TRBD2 may be the D gene (5 bases each). V dropped 5 bases and J dropped 3 bases, with 15 bases sitting between them. Germline CDR1 LNHNV, CDR2 YYDKDF (reference sequence). CDR3 length: 15 residues. Written as DNA, the CDR3 is TGTGCCACCAGCCTGGGACCAACGGATACAGATACGCAGTATTTT. Residues: CATSLGPTDTDTQYF.

This clonotype was counted ten times or more. The V call is TRBV6-2 or TRBV6-3, the J call TRBJ1-1; D is unresolved. There are 14 residues in the CDR3. Germline V gene sequence: CDR1 MNHEY, CDR2 SVGEGT. Trimming stripped 5 bases from V and 1 base from J, with 11 bases between. The CDR3 DNA reads TGTGCCAGCAGTCGACACCTCTGGAACACTGAAGCTTTCTTT. Translation: CASSRHLWNTEAFF.

This clonotype was counted a few times. The rearrangement joins TRBV6-4 to TRBJ2-1; D gene unclear. The V gene's germline CDR1 is MRHNA and CDR2 SNTAGT. The CDR3 loop spans 14 amino acids. Trimming removed 2 bases at V and 7 bases at J, with 12 bases between. The DNA of the CDR3 is TGTGCCAGCAGTGACGGTTTCAATAGTAATGAGCAGTTCTTC. Translating gives CASSDGFNSNEQFF.

V and J are TRBV6-1 and TRBJ1-2, with no clear D. The CDR3 is 14 amino acids. CDR1 is MNHNS and CDR2 is SASEGT in the germline V gene. Trimming took 4 bases from V and 2 from J, leaving 11 bases between them. The CDR3 DNA follows: TGTGCCAGCAGTGGACTTCACGGGAACTATGGCTACACCTTC. Translation gives CASSGLHGNYGYTF.

Written as DNA, the CDR3 is TGTGCCAGCTCACCATCGTTCGTGAGCGATGAGCAGTTCTTC. Residues: CASSPSFVSDEQFF. The genes are TRBV18 and TRBJ2-1; D call uncertain. The CDR3 totals 14 residues. Germline CDR1 and CDR2: KGHSH and LQKENI. V gave up 2 bases and J gave up 8 bases, with 13 bases separating them.

This clonotype was counted a few times. This chain connects TRBV27 to TRBJ2-4, with 7 bases matching TRBD1. CDR1 MNHEY and CDR2 SMNVEV come from the germline V gene (reference sequence). This CDR3 has 13 residues. With V trimmed by 6 bases and J by 8 bases, 7 bases remained unmatched. Here the CDR3 reads CASSQYRGDIQYF. The CDR3 region has the DNA TGTGCCAGCAGCCAATACAGGGGTGACATTCAGTACTTC.

The chain employs TRBV20-1 and TRBJ2-5; D is undetermined. Trimming left V 4 bases short and J 5 bases short, with 5 bases between. Germline values: CDR1 DFQATT, CDR2 SNEGSKA (reference sequence). The CDR3 loop spans 10 amino acids. This CDR3 is CSANEETQYF. The DNA for the CDR3 is TGCAGTGCTAATGAGGAGACCCAGTACTTC.